The T cell receptor beta chain under discussion was sequenced for a study of blood T cell repertoires in COVID-19. Study information: COVID-19 samples, acute and convalescent, were from the United States, Italy and Spain. PBMCs, B-cell-depleted T cells, or T cells were the source of the cDNA or gDNA that made up the material.

As handled by the study authors: Quantification of nucleated cells was approximated via reference gene primer amplification. Generated by immunoSEQ multiplex PCR, the TCRdb table keeps only in-frame clones and is missing some. V, J and clone size are taken as reported in that table, and D and trimming were inferred from the DNA itself. The sample shows some 100,000 clones, 65% to 85% of them seen only once. The sample was peripheral blood. The TCR was taken from a woman aged 60 to 75 with acute or convalescent COVID-19.

The CDR3 protein is CASSLEGTGVSPLHF. For the CDR3, the DNA is TGCGCCAGCAGCTTGGAGGGGACAGGGGTTTCACCCCTCCACTTT. The chain is built from TRBV5-1 and TRBJ1-6; TRBD1 matches 10 bases. The CDR3 has 15 residues. CDR1 SGHRS and CDR2 YFSETQ come from the germline V gene. Trimming took 0 bases from V and 9 from J; bases not matched to a gene: 3.